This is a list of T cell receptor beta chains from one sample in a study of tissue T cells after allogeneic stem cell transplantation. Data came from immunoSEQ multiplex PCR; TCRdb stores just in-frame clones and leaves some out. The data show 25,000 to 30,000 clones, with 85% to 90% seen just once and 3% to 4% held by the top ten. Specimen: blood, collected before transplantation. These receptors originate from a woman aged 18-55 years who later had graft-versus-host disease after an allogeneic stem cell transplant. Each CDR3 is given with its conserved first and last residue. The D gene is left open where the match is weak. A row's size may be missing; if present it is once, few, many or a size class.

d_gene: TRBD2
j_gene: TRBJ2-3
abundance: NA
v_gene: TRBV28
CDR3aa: CASNLAGGRSTDTQYF
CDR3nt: TGTGCCAGCAACCTAGCGGGGGGGAGGAGCACAGATACGCAGTATTTT

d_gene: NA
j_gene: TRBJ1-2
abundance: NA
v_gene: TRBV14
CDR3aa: CASSQDFSVPLDGYTF
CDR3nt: TGTGCCAGCAGCCAAGATTTTTCAGTCCCTTTGGACGGCTACACCTTC

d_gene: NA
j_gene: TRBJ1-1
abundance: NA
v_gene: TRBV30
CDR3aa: CAWTGDTEAFF
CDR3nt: TGTGCCTGGACAGGGGACACTGAAGCTTTCTTT

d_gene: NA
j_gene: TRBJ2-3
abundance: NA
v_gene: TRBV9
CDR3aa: CASSGRDLAMNTQYF
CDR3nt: TGTGCCAGCAGCGGGCGGGACCTAGCGATGAATACGCAGTATTTT

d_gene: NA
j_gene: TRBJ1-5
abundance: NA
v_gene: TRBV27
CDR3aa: CASSLGVDNQPQHF
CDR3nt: TGTGCCAGCAGTTTAGGAGTAGACAATCAGCCCCAGCATTTT

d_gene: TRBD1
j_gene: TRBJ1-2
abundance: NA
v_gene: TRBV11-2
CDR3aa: CASNSLWDSNYGYTF
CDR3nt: TGTGCCAGCAACTCCCTGTGGGACAGCAACTATGGCTACACCTTC

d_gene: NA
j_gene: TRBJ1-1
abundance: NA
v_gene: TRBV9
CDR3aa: CASSDPPGGNTEAFF
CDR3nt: TGTGCCAGCAGCGACCCCCCGGGAGGGAACACTGAAGCTTTCTTT

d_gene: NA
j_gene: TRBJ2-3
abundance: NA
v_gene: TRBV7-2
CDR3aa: CASSLRYSSDTQYF
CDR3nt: TGTGCCAGCAGCTTAAGGTACTCCTCAGATACGCAGTATTTT

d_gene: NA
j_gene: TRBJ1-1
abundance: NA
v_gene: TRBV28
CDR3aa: CASTSSGGGNTEAFF
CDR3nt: TGTGCCAGCACCTCCTCAGGCGGGGGAAACACTGAAGCTTTCTTT

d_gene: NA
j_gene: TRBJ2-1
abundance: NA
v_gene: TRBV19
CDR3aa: CASSPPGYGSYNEQFF
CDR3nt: TGTGCCAGTAGTCCACCAGGGTATGGGTCCTACAATGAGCAGTTCTTC

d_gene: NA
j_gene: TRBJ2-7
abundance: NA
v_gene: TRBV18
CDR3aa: CASSLHQTDSYEQYF
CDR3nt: TGTGCCAGCTCACTACACCAGACAGACTCCTACGAGCAGTACTTC

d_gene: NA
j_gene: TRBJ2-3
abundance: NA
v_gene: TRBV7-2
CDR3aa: CASSLGASLADTQYF
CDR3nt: TGTGCCAGCAGCTTAGGAGCGAGCCTGGCGGATACGCAGTATTTT

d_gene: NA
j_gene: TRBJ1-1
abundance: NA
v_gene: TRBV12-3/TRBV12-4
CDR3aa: CASSLGNTEAFF
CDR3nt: TGTGCCAGCAGTTTAGGGAACACTGAAGCTTTCTTT

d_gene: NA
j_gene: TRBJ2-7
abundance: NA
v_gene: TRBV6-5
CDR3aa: CASSWNPSGGEQYF
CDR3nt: TGTGCCAGCAGCTGGAACCCCTCTGGAGGCGAGCAGTACTTC

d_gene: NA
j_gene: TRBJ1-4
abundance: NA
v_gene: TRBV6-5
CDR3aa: CASSYQGSAEKLFF
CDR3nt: TGTGCCAGCAGTTACCAGGGATCGGCTGAAAAACTGTTTTTT

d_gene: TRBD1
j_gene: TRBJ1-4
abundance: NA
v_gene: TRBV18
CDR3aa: CASSPLGQGGIINEKLFF
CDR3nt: TGTGCCAGCTCACCACTCGGACAGGGGGGCATTATTAATGAAAAACTGTTTTTT

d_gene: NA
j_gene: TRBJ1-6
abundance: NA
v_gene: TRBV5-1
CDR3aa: CASSLVSRTSLSLNSPLHF
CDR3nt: TGCGCCAGCAGCTTGGTCAGTCGGACCTCGCTTTCTCTTAATTCACCCCTCCACTTT

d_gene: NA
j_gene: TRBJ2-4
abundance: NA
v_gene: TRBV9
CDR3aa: CASSGGRSGKAKNIQYF
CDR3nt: TGTGCCAGCAGCGGGGGCAGGTCGGGCAAAGCCAAAAACATTCAGTACTTC

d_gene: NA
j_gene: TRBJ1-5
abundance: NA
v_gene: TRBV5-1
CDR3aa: CASSSDGNQPQHF
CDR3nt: TGCGCCAGCAGCTCGGACGGCAATCAGCCCCAGCATTTT

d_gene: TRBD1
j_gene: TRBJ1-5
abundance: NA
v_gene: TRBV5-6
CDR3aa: CASSLAVTGDQPQHF
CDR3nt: TGTGCCAGCAGCTTGGCTGTGACAGGGGATCAGCCCCAGCATTTT

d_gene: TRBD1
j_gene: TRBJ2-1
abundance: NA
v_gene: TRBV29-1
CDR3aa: CSVENSRDRRYNEQFF
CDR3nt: TGCAGCGTTGAAAATAGCCGGGACAGAAGATACAATGAGCAGTTCTTC

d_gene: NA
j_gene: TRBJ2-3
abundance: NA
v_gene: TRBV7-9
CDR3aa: CASSLKSDTQYF
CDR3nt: TGTGCCAGCAGCTTAAAGTCAGATACGCAGTATTTT

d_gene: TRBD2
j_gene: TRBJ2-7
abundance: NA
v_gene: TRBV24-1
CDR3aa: CATSDLPGGIGEQYF
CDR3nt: TGTGCCACCAGTGATTTGCCGGGAGGGATCGGCGAGCAGTACTTC

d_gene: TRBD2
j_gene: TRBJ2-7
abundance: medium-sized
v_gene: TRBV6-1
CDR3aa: CASSEETSGSYEQYF
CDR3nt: TGTGCCAGCAGTGAAGAGACTAGCGGATCCTACGAGCAGTACTTC

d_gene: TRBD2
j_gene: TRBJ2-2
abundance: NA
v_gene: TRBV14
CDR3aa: CASSPRLAGVQNTGELFF
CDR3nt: TGTGCCAGCAGCCCCCGACTAGCGGGGGTTCAGAACACCGGGGAGCTGTTTTTT

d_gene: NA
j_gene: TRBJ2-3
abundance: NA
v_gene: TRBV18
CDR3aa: CAGSSNRTLGATDTQYF
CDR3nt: TGTGCCGGATCATCGAACCGCACCCTCGGGGCCACAGATACGCAGTATTTT

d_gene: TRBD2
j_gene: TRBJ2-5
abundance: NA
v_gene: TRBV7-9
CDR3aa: CASSPFERGETQYF
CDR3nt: TGTGCCAGCAGCCCCTTCGAGCGGGGAGAGACCCAGTACTTC

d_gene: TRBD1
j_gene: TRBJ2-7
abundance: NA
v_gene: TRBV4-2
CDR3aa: CASSQLIPGGRAYEQYF
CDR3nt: TGTGCCAGCAGCCAGTTAATCCCAGGGGGCAGGGCCTACGAGCAGTACTTC

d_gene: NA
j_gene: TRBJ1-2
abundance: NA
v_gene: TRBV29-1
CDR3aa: CSFGWGADYGYTF
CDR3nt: TGCAGCTTCGGGTGGGGAGCTGACTATGGCTACACCTTC

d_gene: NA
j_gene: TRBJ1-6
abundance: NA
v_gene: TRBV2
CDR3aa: CASSEDVNYNSPLHF
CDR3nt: TGTGCCAGCAGTGAAGATGTAAACTATAATTCACCCCTCCACTTT

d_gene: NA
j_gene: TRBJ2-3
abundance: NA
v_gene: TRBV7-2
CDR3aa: CASSLEGRGTDTQYF
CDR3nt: TGTGCCAGCAGCTTAGAGGGTCGGGGCACAGATACGCAGTATTTT

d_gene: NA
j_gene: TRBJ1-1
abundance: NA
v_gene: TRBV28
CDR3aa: CASSLNPRSGPTDTEAFF
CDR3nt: TGTGCCAGCAGCCTAAATCCGAGGAGCGGACCGACGGACACTGAAGCTTTCTTT

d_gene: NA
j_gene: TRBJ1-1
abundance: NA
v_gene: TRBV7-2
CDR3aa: CASSLGTEAFF
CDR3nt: TGTGCCAGCAGCTTAGGGACTGAAGCTTTCTTT

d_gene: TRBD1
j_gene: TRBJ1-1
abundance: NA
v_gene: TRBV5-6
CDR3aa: CASSTTGGRSLVTEAFF
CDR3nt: TGTGCCAGCAGCACCACAGGGGGGAGGAGCCTGGTCACTGAAGCTTTCTTT

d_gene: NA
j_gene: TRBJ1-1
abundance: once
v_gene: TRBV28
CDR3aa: CASRDPNTEAFF
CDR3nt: TGTGCCAGCAGAGATCCGAACACTGAAGCTTTCTTT

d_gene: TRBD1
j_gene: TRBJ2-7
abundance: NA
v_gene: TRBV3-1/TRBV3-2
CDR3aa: CASSPRTGPGEQYF
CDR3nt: TGTGCCAGCAGCCCCCGGACAGGTCCGGGGGAGCAGTACTTC

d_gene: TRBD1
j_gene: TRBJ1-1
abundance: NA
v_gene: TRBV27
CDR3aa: CASSSGGTGGIEAFF
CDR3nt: TGTGCCAGCAGCTCAGGGGGGACAGGGGGCATTGAAGCTTTCTTT

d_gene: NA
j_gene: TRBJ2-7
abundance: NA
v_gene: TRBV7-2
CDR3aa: CASSLGDFLGLEQYF
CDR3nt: TGTGCCAGCAGCTTAGGGGATTTCTTGGGGCTCGAGCAGTACTTC

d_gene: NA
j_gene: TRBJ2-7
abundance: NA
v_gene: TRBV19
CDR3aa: CASSMGPQLSSYEQYF
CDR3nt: TGTGCCAGTAGTATGGGGCCGCAGCTAAGCTCCTACGAGCAGTACTTC

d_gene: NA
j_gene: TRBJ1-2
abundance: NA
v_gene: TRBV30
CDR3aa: CAWSGREYGYTF
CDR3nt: TGTGCCTGGAGTGGACGAGAGTATGGCTACACCTTC

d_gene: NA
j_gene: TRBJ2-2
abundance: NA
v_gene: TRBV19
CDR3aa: CASFSRDTGELFF
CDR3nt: TGTGCCAGTTTCTCTAGAGACACCGGGGAGCTGTTTTTT

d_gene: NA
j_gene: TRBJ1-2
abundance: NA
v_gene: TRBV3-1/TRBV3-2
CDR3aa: CASSQMAGEPYGYTF
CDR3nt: TGTGCCAGCAGCCAAATGGCAGGGGAGCCCTATGGCTACACCTTC

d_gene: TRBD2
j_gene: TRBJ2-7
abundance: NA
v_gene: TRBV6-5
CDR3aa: CASSYSGTSPHYEQYF
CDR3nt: TGTGCCAGCAGTTACTCCGGGACTAGCCCACACTACGAGCAGTACTTC

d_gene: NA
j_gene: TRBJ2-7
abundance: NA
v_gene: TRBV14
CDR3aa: CASSQSYEQYF
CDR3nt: TGTGCCAGCAGCCAATCCTACGAGCAGTACTTC

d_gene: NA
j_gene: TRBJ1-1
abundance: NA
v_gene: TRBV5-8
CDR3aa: CASSSTVSRMNTEAFF
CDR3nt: TGTGCCAGCAGCTCGACAGTGAGTCGAATGAACACTGAAGCTTTCTTT

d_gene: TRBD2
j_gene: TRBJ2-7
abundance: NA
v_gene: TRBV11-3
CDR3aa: CASSPGGESETSSYEQYF
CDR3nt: TGTGCCAGCAGCCCGGGGGGGGAGAGTGAAACTAGTTCCTACGAGCAGTACTTC

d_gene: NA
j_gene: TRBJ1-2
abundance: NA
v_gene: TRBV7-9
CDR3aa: CASSSLFWGYTF
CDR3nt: TGTGCCAGCAGCTCCCTTTTTTGGGGCTACACCTTC

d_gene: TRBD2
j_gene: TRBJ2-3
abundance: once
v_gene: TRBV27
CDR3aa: CASSLELAGGQGTQYF
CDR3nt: TGTGCCAGCAGTTTAGAGCTAGCGGGGGGGCAGGGAACGCAGTATTTT

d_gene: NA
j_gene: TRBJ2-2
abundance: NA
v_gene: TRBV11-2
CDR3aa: CASSPWGTQTTNTGELFF
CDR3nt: TGTGCCAGCAGTCCTTGGGGGACTCAAACCACGAACACCGGGGAGCTGTTTTTT

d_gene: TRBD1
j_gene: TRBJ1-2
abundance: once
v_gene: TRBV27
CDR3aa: CASSLAGTGVFGYTF
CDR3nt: TGTGCCAGCAGTTTGGCCGGGACAGGGGTATTTGGCTACACCTTC

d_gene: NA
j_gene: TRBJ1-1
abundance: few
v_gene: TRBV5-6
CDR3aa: CASSSFAPRGRNTEAFF
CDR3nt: TGTGCCAGCAGCTCTTTCGCCCCCAGGGGACGGAACACTGAAGCTTTCTTT